The 24 T cell receptor beta chains below all came from one sample that was sequenced in a study of blood T cell repertoires in COVID-19. Data came from immunoSEQ multiplex PCR; TCRdb stores just in-frame clones and leaves some out. The sample records around 60,000 clones, over 70% being singletons. Specimen: peripheral blood. The receptors were gathered from a human donor in a cohort sampled during active COVID-19.

The rearrangement links TRBV3-1 (or the pseudogene TRBV3-2) to TRBJ1-2; a possible D gene is TRBD1 (6 bases). In germline, CDR1 is LGHDT, CDR2 YNNKEL (reference sequence). The CDR3 has 15 residues. V gave up 1 base and J gave up 4 bases, with 13 bases separating them. CDR3 nucleotide sequence: TGTGCCAGCAGCCAAGCGGCGGACAGCTTCTATGGCTACACCTTC. As protein: CASSQAADSFYGYTF.

The chain employs TRBV5-6 and TRBJ1-2; 9 bases agree with TRBD1. This CDR3 has 14 residues. With V trimmed by 4 bases and J by 4 bases, 5 bases remained unmatched. From germline, CDR1 is SGHDT and CDR2 YYEEEE. CDR3 sequence: CASSPTTGGYGYTF. The CDR3 bases are TGTGCCAGCAGCCCGACGACAGGGGGCTATGGCTACACCTTC. The full variable domain, completed using reference TRBV5-6 and TRBJ1-2, is DAGVTQSPTHLIKTRGQQVTLRCSPKSGHDTVSWYQQALGQGPQFIFQYYEEEERQRGNFPDRFSGHQFPNYSSELNVNALLLGDSALYLCASSPTTGGYGYTFGSGTRLTVV.

The table lists this clone with a few counts. The V call is TRBV5-5, the J call TRBJ1-2; tentative D call: TRBD1 (6 bases). The V end lost 2 bases, the J end lost 8 bases, and 13 bases lay between the germline ends. Germline V gene sequence: CDR1 SGHKS, CDR2 YYEKEE (reference sequence). The CDR3 has 13 amino acids. The CDR3 region is CASSFTGLGGYTF. CDR3 DNA: TGTGCCAGCAGCTTTACAGGGTTAGGAGGCTACACCTTC.

The CDR3 is CASSEAPWGGATNEKLFF. The DNA of the CDR3 is TGTGCCAGCAGTGAAGCCCCCTGGGGGGGGGCGACTAATGAAAAACTGTTTTTT. The chain has TRBV6-1 and TRBJ1-4, with D perhaps TRBD1 (6 bases). Germline values: CDR1 MNHNS, CDR2 SASEGT. V was shortened by 0 bases and J by 2 bases, with 16 bases between the two germline ends. This CDR3 has 18 amino acids.

The count of this clone is one. In DNA form, the CDR3 reads TGCGCCAGCAGCCAAGATTATATTAGTGCCGTTAGCAATCAGCCCCAGCATTTT. Translated, it gives CASSQDYISAVSNQPQHF. The chain carries TRBV4-1 and TRBJ1-5, with D uncertain. The V gene lost 0 bases and the J gene lost 0 bases, with 15 bases spanning the gap. Germline loops: CDR1 MGHRA, CDR2 YSYEKL. The CDR3 has 18 residues.

This rearrangement joins TRBV5-4 to TRBJ1-3; 7 bases align to TRBD1. J gave up 0 bases and V 4 bases, and 7 bases lay outside the gene matches. This CDR3 region has 16 residues. The germline gives CDR1 SGHNT, CDR2 YYREEE (reference sequence). CDR3 sequence reads: CASSIRQGHSGNTIYF. The CDR3 DNA follows: TGTGCCAGCAGCATAAGACAGGGCCACTCTGGAAACACCATATATTTT. Together with reference TRBV5-4 and TRBJ1-3, the CDR3 gives the full variable domain: ETGVTQSPTHLIKTRGQQVTLRCSSQSGHNTVSWYQQALGQGPQFIFQYYREEENGRGNFPPRFSGLQFPNYSSELNVNALELDDSALYLCASSIRQGHSGNTIYFGEGSWLTVV.

The chain has TRBV7-2 and TRBJ1-3; D unclear. CDR3 size: 13 residues. The germline V gene has CDR1 SGHTA and CDR2 FQGNSA. Trimming cost V 3 bases and J 4 bases, with 7 bases left between them. CDR3 sequence: CASSLGVGNTIYF. The CDR3 nucleotides are TGTGCCAGCAGCTTGGGAGTCGGAAACACCATATATTTT.

This clone appeared once. The chain joins TRBV6-1 to TRBJ2-1; 14 nucleotides match TRBD2. Germline trimming cut 1 base from V and 6 bases from J; bases unmatched to any gene: 5. Germline CDR1 MNHNS, CDR2 SASEGT. This CDR3 is 17 amino acids long. The CDR3 sequence is CASSEVGTSGGFNEQFF. In nucleotides, the CDR3 is TGTGCCAGCAGTGAAGTTGGGACTAGCGGGGGATTCAATGAGCAGTTCTTC.

The CDR3 is CASSLKVGHSGPSYEQYF. The CDR3, as DNA: TGTGCCAGCAGCCTCAAGGTCGGCCACTCTGGGCCTTCCTACGAGCAGTACTTC. The chain is built from TRBV5-4 and TRBJ2-7; D unresolved. Trimming removed 4 bases from V and 1 base from J, with 24 bases in between. The germline CDR1 and CDR2 sequences are SGHNT and YYREEE (reference sequence). CDR3 length: 18 residues.

This chain uses TRBV19 with TRBJ2-7, with TRBD1 as a possible D gene (6 bases). Germline CDR1 is LNHDA and CDR2 is SQIVND (reference sequence). With 0 bases removed from V and 8 bases from J, the gap between germline ends came to 11 bases. The CDR3 contains 13 residues. The CDR3 nucleotides read TGTGCCAGTAGTATAGAGGGCCGGGACAAGCAGTACTTC. This encodes CASSIEGRDKQYF.

This clone was detected once. This chain uses TRBV18 with TRBJ1-2, with D unclear. V dropped 0 bases and J dropped 9 bases, with 14 bases sitting between them. CDR3 size: 14 residues. From germline, CDR1 is KGHSH and CDR2 LQKENI. CDR3 sequence: CASSPPRLDLSYTF. Here the CDR3 DNA reads TGTGCCAGCTCACCACCCAGGCTTGATCTGAGCTACACCTTC.

V is TRBV19 and J is TRBJ2-1; D perhaps matches TRBD1 (6 bases). Germline V gene data show CDR1 as LNHDA and CDR2 as SQIVND (reference sequence). The CDR3 has 15 amino acids. Deletions cut 3 bases from V and 5 bases from J, with 14 bases between. In DNA form, the CDR3 reads TGTGCCAGTAGTATGAGGCAGGGGCCCCACAATGAGCAGTTCTTC. It codes for CASSMRQGPHNEQFF.

The chain is built from TRBV28 and TRBJ2-7; 7 nucleotides line up with TRBD1. Germline CDR1 and CDR2: MDHEN and SYDVKM. CDR3 length: 16 amino acids. The ends lost 5 bases at V and 2 bases at J; junction bases unmatched: 12. CDR3 nucleotide sequence: TGTGCCAGCAGTCCGACGGGACAGTGGCCTGCCTACGAGCAGTACTTC. Its translation: CASSPTGQWPAYEQYF.

The chain links TRBV3-1 (or the pseudogene TRBV3-2) to TRBJ1-2, with D possibly TRBD1 on 6 matching bases. The ends were cut back, 1 base at V and 4 bases at J, with 10 bases in the middle. Per germline, CDR1 LGHDT and CDR2 YNNKEL (reference sequence). CDR3 length: 14 amino acids. In DNA, the CDR3 is TGTGCCAGCAGCCAAGTAGGGGGTTCCTATGGCTACACCTTC. It codes for CASSQVGGSYGYTF.

The V and J genes are TRBV2 and TRBJ2-2, with 9 positions matching TRBD1. The CDR3 sequence is 16 residues long. The germline gives CDR1 SNHLY, CDR2 FYNNEI. The trim removed 6 bases at V and 0 bases at J, leaving 5 bases unmatched. The CDR3 loop reads CASRPGQGTNTGELFF. The CDR3 DNA reads as TGTGCCAGCAGACCTGGACAGGGGACGAACACCGGGGAGCTGTTTTTT.

V is TRBV10-1 and J is TRBJ2-3; possibly TRBD1 for D (5 bases). The CDR3 has 15 residues. Per germline, CDR1 WNHNN and CDR2 SYGVQD (reference sequence). Deletions cut 2 bases from V and 1 base from J, with 10 bases between. The CDR3 reads CASSEGKGGTDTQYF. The CDR3 nucleotides are TGCGCCAGCAGTGAGGGAAAAGGGGGCACAGATACGCAGTATTTT.

The chain links TRBV6-5 to TRBJ2-5, with 11 positions matching TRBD2. V shed 6 bases, J shed 4 bases, and the junction held 7 bases outside the gene matches. This CDR3 has 15 amino acids. CDR1 and CDR2 (germline): MNHEY, SVGAGI. CDR3 sequence: CASSRSGTSGETQYF. In DNA form, the CDR3 reads TGTGCCAGCAGCCGTTCCGGGACTAGCGGAGAGACCCAGTACTTC.

This clone turned up a few times. The rearrangement uses TRBV29-1 and TRBJ2-1; TRBD1 matches at 8 bases. This CDR3 comprises 12 residues. With V trimmed by 6 bases and J by 9 bases, 7 bases remained unmatched. Germline CDR1 SQVTM, CDR2 ANQGSEA. CDR3 protein: CSVGQGWSEQFF. The CDR3 coding sequence is TGCAGCGTAGGACAGGGATGGAGTGAGCAGTTCTTC.

This clone was observed once. The chain combines TRBV12-5 with TRBJ1-3; D possibly corresponds to TRBD1 (5 bases). The V gene's germline CDR1 is LGHNT and CDR2 FRNRAP. V was cut by 1 base and J by 4 bases, with 20 bases left in between. This CDR3 region has 18 residues. CDR3 region: CASGLARSGTAGGNTIYF. Written as DNA, the CDR3 is TGTGCTAGTGGTTTGGCGAGATCCGGGACGGCGGGAGGAAACACCATATATTTT.

The rearrangement uses TRBV2 and TRBJ1-5, with 7 bases aligning to TRBD1. This CDR3 spans 14 amino acids. The junction had 11 bases not matched to a gene; V was cut back by 6 bases and J by 9 bases. Germline lookup yields CDR1 SNHLY and CDR2 FYNNEI. CDR3 loop: CASRARTGGGPQHF. The CDR3 DNA is TGTGCCAGCAGAGCCCGGACAGGTGGAGGGCCCCAGCATTTT.

The V gene is TRBV4-2, the J gene TRBJ1-2; D gene unclear. The CDR3 sequence is 13 residues long. CDR1 LGHNA and CDR2 YNFKEQ come from the germline V gene. The ends were cut back, 7 bases at V and 2 bases at J, with 11 bases in the middle. The CDR3 nucleotides are TGTGCCAGCACCTCGGGCGGGAACTATGGCTACACCTTC. Amino acid sequence: CASTSGGNYGYTF.

This clone was counted once. The chain carries TRBV29-1 and TRBJ1-1; TRBD1 matches at 7 bases. The CDR3 covers 14 residues. J gave up 11 bases and V 1 base, and 13 bases lay outside the gene matches. Germline V CDR1 and CDR2: SQVTM, ANQGSEA. The CDR3 region is CSVEVNDDRGRAFF. The DNA for the CDR3 is TGCAGCGTTGAAGTTAATGACGATAGGGGGCGTGCTTTCTTT.

This clone was recorded once. The V gene is TRBV4-2, the J gene TRBJ2-2; 8 bases are shared with TRBD1. CDR1 LGHNA and CDR2 YNFKEQ come from the germline V gene. After removal of 2 bases from V and 7 bases from J, the junction contained 3 bases not matched to a gene. This CDR3 contains 14 residues. CDR3 coding DNA: TGTGCCAGCAGCCAACCGACAGGGGACGGGGAGCTGTTTTTT. The encoded protein is CASSQPTGDGELFF.

The rearrangement uses TRBV5-4 and TRBJ1-1; possible D gene TRBD1, 6 bases. Per the germline V gene, CDR1 is SGHNT and CDR2 is YYREEE (reference sequence). Deletions cut 4 bases from V and 2 bases from J, with 9 bases between. The CDR3 runs 13 residues. The chain's CDR3 is CASSQGTNTEAFF. The CDR3, as DNA: TGTGCCAGCAGCCAGGGGACCAACACTGAAGCTTTCTTT.